Below are 15 T cell receptor beta chains sequenced from a single sample in a study of cytomegalovirus exposure and HLA in healthy donors. PCR primers comprised 60 Vbeta and 13 Jbeta primers. Repertoires were generated with immunoSEQ multiplex PCR, while TCRdb's copy carries only in-frame clones and drops some. The data show 200,000 to 250,000 clones, about 81% seen once. The sequencing input was PBMCs. The source is a woman aged 40 to 49 in good health and CMV-seropositive.

The genes are TRBV4-1 and TRBJ2-6; 7 positions match TRBD2. CDR1 and CDR2 from the germline V gene are MGHRA and YSYEKL. This CDR3 contains 19 residues. Unmatched junction bases numbered 10, after V lost 2 bases and J lost 0 bases. The CDR3: CASSQRGPSGDSGANVLTF. The CDR3 nucleotides are TGCGCCAGCAGCCAAAGAGGTCCTAGCGGAGACTCTGGGGCCAACGTCCTGACTTTC.

The gene calls are TRBV7-9 and TRBJ1-2; weak D call: TRBD1 (6 bases). The CDR3 runs to 14 residues. Per the germline V gene, CDR1 is SEHNR and CDR2 is FQNEAQ (reference sequence). Deletions cut 3 bases from V and 5 bases from J, with 13 bases between. Here the CDR3 DNA reads TGTGCCAGCAGCTTGGGGACACCTCTATATGGCTACACCTTC. It translates to CASSLGTPLYGYTF.

The V gene is TRBV6-1, the J gene TRBJ2-3; TRBD2 matches 10 bases. Germline loops: CDR1 MNHNS, CDR2 SASEGT. This CDR3 has 15 residues. V shed 1 base and J 6 bases; nucleotides not matched to a gene: 4. The chain's CDR3 is CASSEGLAGFDTQYF. CDR3 DNA: TGTGCCAGCAGTGAAGGACTAGCGGGTTTCGATACGCAGTATTTT.

The V gene is TRBV6-5, the J gene TRBJ2-1; possible D gene TRBD1, 6 bases. The CDR3 length is 13 residues. Trimming stripped 5 bases from V and 9 bases from J, with 14 bases between. Germline V gives CDR1 MNHEY, CDR2 SVGAGI. In nucleotides, the CDR3 is TGTGCCAGCAGTAATAACAGGGACGGTGAGCAGTTCTTC. Residues: CASSNNRDGEQFF.

This clone turned up a few times. This chain uses TRBV14 with TRBJ2-7, with 15 bases that match TRBD2. This CDR3 is built from 16 residues. Germline V lookup: CDR1 SGHDN, CDR2 FVKESK. V gave up 4 bases and J gave up 2 bases; unmatched junction bases: 3. In DNA form, the CDR3 reads TGTGCCAGCAGCCCGGGACTAGCGGGAGGAGCCTACGAGCAGTACTTC. Its protein product is CASSPGLAGGAYEQYF.

The chain recombines TRBV7-2 with TRBJ2-1; a possible D gene is TRBD1 (6 bases). The length of the CDR3 is 16 residues. CDR1 SGHTA and CDR2 FQGNSA come from the germline V gene. Trimming cost V 0 bases and J 4 bases, with 13 bases left between them. CDR3 amino acids: CASSLARDRRYNEQFF. The CDR3 coding sequence is TGTGCCAGCAGCTTAGCGCGAGACAGGAGATACAATGAGCAGTTCTTC.

This chain connects TRBV6-1 to TRBJ1-1; 7 nucleotides match TRBD1. With 1 base clipped from V and 5 bases from J, the junction kept 4 bases outside the gene matches. CDR1 is MNHNS, CDR2 SASEGT, per germline. This CDR3 spans 14 amino acids. CDR3 amino acids: CASSEEGALTEAFF. The CDR3 DNA reads as TGTGCCAGCAGTGAAGAGGGGGCCTTAACTGAAGCTTTCTTT.

The chain carries TRBV9 and TRBJ2-2; 9 positions agree with TRBD2. This CDR3 spans 17 amino acids. After removal of 2 bases from V and 0 bases from J, the junction contained 5 bases not matched to a gene. Germline CDR1 SGDLS, CDR2 YYNGEE. Written as DNA, the CDR3 is TGTGCCAGCAGCGTTACCGCGGGAGGGCCGAACACCGGGGAGCTGTTTTTT. Translating gives CASSVTAGGPNTGELFF.

The J gene is TRBJ2-6, the V gene TRBV4-1, with a weak D call TRBD1 (6 bases). Germline V lookup: CDR1 MGHRA, CDR2 YSYEKL. There are 19 residues in the CDR3. Trimming cost V 1 base and J 1 base, with 17 bases left between them. CDR3 in amino acids: CASSQGSQGRISGANVLTF. The CDR3 DNA is TGCGCCAGCAGCCAAGGGTCACAGGGTCGTATATCTGGGGCCAACGTCCTGACTTTC.

The rearrangement uses TRBV7-3 and TRBJ2-5, with D possibly being TRBD2 (6 bases). The V end was cut by 0 bases, the J end by 4 bases, with 6 bases between. This CDR3 is 13 amino acids long. Germline loops: CDR1 SGHTA, CDR2 FQGTGA. The chain's CDR3 is CASSLTSGETQYF. CDR3 nucleotides: TGTGCCAGCAGCTTAACTAGCGGAGAGACCCAGTACTTC.

This clone was counted once. The chain uses TRBV6-6 and TRBJ1-1; D is uncertain. Germline V gene data show CDR1 as MNHNY and CDR2 as SVGAGI (reference sequence). The CDR3 sequence is 12 residues long. V shed 7 bases and J shed 0 bases, with 6 bases lying between them. CDR3 coding DNA: TGTGCCAGCACTCACTTGAACACTGAAGCTTTCTTT. Translating it yields CASTHLNTEAFF.

The gene calls are TRBV10-3 and TRBJ2-7; D is undetermined. This CDR3 has 14 amino acids. CDR1 and CDR2 from the germline V gene are ENHRY and SYGVKD. The V end was cut by 3 bases, the J end by 0 bases, with 9 bases between. The CDR3: CAISDETGSYEQYF. In nucleotides, the CDR3 is TGTGCCATCAGTGACGAGACGGGCTCCTACGAGCAGTACTTC.

A single count supports this clone. Its ends do not fully match the called genes, so a read error is possible. V usage is TRBV7-2 and J usage is TRBJ2-5; D is possibly TRBD2 (5 bases). Germline CDR1 is SGHTA and CDR2 is FQGNSA. The CDR3 is 14 amino acids. The CDR3 DNA is TGTGCCAGCAGCATAGCGAGGGAGCAAGAGACCCAGTACTTC. Translated, it gives CASSIAREQETQYF.

The V and J genes are TRBV6-5 and TRBJ2-5; 7 bases line up with TRBD2. The CDR3 is 13 amino acids. Per the germline V gene, CDR1 is MNHEY and CDR2 is SVGAGI. The V and J ends lost 9 bases and 2 bases, in that order; junction bases with no gene match: 6. The CDR3 loop is CASRKAGQETQYF. Written as DNA, the CDR3 is TGTGCCAGTCGAAAAGCGGGACAAGAGACCCAGTACTTC.

This clone occurred a few times. The chain carries TRBV27 and TRBJ2-7; a weak D match, TRBD2 (5 bases). Germline V CDR1 and CDR2: MNHEY, SMNVEV (reference sequence). This CDR3 region has 13 residues. The V and J ends lost 2 bases and 3 bases respectively, with 8 bases between them. CDR3 protein: CASSLAAGYEQYF. CDR3 nucleotides: TGTGCCAGCAGTTTAGCCGCGGGCTACGAGCAGTACTTC.